This paragraph covers one T cell receptor (beta chain) sequence. MiXCR, run by TCRdb on the RT-PCR reads, gives a single entry per CDR3 protein. Of about 110,000 distinct CDR3 sequences listed, 35% to 45% are singletons. The record originates from a study of patients and donors after allogeneic stem cell transplantation. The clonotype originates from a human donor who was either an allogeneic HSCT recipient or a stem cell or donor lymphocyte infusion donor (not recorded which). It is not recorded whose cells these are; they may come from a transplant donor. The sample consisted of blood, either unsorted or a sorted T cell fraction (not recorded which).

The CDR3 loop is CATGLRDLDTQYF. CDR3 sequence (DNA): TGTGCCACCGGTCTCCGGGACTTAGATACGCAGTATTTT. The V call is TRBV15, the J call TRBJ2-3; possibly TRBD2 for D (6 bases). CDR1 and CDR2 (germline): LNHNV, YYDKDF (reference sequence). The ends were cut back, 8 bases at V and 5 bases at J, with 14 bases in the middle. The CDR3 is 13 amino acids.